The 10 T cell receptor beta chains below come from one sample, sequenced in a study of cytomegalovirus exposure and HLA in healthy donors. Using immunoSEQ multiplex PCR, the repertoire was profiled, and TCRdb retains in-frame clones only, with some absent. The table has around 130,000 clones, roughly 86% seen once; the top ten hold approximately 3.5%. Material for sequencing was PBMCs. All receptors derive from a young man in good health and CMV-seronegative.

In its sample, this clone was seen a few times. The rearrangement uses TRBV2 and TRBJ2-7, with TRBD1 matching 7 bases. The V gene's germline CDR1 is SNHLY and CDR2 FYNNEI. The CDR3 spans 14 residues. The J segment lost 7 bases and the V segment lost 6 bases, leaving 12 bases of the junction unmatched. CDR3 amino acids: CASRGRQGTGEQYF. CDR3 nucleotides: TGTGCCAGCAGAGGGAGACAGGGAACTGGAGAGCAGTACTTC. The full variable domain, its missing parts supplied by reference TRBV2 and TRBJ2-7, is EPEVTQTPSHQVTQMGQEVILRCVPISNHLYFYWYRQILGQKVEFLVSFYNNEISEKSEIFDDQFSVERPDGSNFTLKIRSTKLEDSAMYFCASRGRQGTGEQYFGPGTRLTVT.

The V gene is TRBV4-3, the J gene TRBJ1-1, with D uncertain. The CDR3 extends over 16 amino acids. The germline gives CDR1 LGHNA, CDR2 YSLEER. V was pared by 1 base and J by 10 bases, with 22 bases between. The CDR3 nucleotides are TGCGCCAGCAGCCAAGGGGTTTACGGGTCTACCGAGGGAGCTTTCTTT. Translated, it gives CASSQGVYGSTEGAFF.

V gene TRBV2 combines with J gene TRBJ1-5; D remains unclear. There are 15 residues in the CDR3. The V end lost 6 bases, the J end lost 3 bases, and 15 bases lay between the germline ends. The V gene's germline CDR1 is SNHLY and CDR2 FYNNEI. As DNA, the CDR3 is TGTGCCAGCAGCTCGCAGGTCGGAAACAATCAGCCCCAGCATTTT. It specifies CASSSQVGNNQPQHF. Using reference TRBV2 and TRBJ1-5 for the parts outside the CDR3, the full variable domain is EPEVTQTPSHQVTQMGQEVILRCVPISNHLYFYWYRQILGQKVEFLVSFYNNEISEKSEIFDDQFSVERPDGSNFTLKIRSTKLEDSAMYFCASSSQVGNNQPQHFGDGTRLSIL.

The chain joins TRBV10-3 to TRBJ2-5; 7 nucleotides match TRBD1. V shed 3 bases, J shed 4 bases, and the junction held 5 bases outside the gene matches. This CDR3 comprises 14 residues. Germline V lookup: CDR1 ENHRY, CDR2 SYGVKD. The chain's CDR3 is CAISDRQGTETQYF. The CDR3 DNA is TGTGCCATCAGTGACCGACAGGGAACAGAGACCCAGTACTTC.

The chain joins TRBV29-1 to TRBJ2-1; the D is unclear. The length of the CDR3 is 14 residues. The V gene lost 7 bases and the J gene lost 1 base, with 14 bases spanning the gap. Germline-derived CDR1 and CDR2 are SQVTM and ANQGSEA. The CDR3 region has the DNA TGCAGCGGGCGCCACGAGAGGTCCTACAATGAGCAGTTCTTC. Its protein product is CSGRHERSYNEQFF.

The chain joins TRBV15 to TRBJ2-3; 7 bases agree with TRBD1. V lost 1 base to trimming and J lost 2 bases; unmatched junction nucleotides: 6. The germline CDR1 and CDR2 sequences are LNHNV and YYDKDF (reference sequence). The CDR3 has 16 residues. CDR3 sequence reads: CATSRGLGQLTDTQYF. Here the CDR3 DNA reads TGTGCCACCAGCAGAGGCCTGGGACAGCTCACAGATACGCAGTATTTT.

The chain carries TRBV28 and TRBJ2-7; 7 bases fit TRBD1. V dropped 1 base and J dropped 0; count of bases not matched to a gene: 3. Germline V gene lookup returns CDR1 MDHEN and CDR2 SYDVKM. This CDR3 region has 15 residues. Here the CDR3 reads CASSLSRQGSYEQYF. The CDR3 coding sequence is TGTGCCAGCAGTTTATCAAGACAGGGCTCCTACGAGCAGTACTTC.

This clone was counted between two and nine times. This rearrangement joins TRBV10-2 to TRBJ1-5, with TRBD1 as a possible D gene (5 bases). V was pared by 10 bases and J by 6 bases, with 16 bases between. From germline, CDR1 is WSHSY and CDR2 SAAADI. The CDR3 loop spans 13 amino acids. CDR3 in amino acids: CATRTRVGQPQHF. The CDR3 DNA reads TGCGCCACTCGAACCAGGGTGGGTCAGCCCCAGCATTTT.

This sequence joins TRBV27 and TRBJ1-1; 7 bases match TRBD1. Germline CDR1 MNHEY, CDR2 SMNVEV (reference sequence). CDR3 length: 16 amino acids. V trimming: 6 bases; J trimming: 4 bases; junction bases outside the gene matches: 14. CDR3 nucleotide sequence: TGTGCCAGCAGCCGATCCCAAACAGGGGTGGGCACTGAAGCTTTCTTT. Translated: CASSRSQTGVGTEAFF.

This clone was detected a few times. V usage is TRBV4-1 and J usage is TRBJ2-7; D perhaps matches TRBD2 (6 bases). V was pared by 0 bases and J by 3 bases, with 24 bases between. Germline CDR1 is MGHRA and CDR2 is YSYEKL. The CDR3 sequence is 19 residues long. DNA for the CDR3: TGCGCCAGCAGCCAAGATCTTGTAACTAGCCGGGTGACAGTCTACGAGCAGTACTTC. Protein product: CASSQDLVTSRVTVYEQYF.